The 18 T cell receptor beta chains listed next were all sequenced from one sample in a study of T cell changes during pregnancy in multiple sclerosis (dated by TCRdb to the late 2010s). Receptor libraries were prepared by the immunoSEQ multiplex PCR assay. TCRdb holds this immuneACCESS table with in-frame rearrangements only. Some clones are missing; in checked studies, unresolved V genes explain under half, and the rest has no known cause. This sample lists 60,000 to 75,000 clones; roughly 92% were detected once. In total, the top ten clones hold approximately 3.4% of the sample. This sample comprised CD8+ T cells from peripheral blood mononuclear cells, obtained in the second trimester of pregnancy. The receptors were sampled from a female donor with multiple sclerosis, enrolled in a pregnancy study.

The V call is TRBV2, the J call TRBJ1-5; 9 bases fit TRBD1. The V gene's germline CDR1 is SNHLY and CDR2 FYNNEI. This CDR3 has 15 residues. Trimming cost V 6 bases and J 4 bases; bases outside gene matches: 7. CDR3 sequence reads: CASSVRDRANQPQHF. The CDR3 nucleotides are TGTGCCAGCAGCGTCCGGGACAGGGCGAATCAGCCCCAGCATTTT.

This clone has only one observation. The V gene is TRBV16, the J gene TRBJ2-1; 7 nucleotides match TRBD1. The CDR3 sequence is 15 residues long. Trimming took 4 bases from V and 4 from J; bases not matched to a gene: 7. Germline assignment: CDR1 KGHSY and CDR2 FQNENV. The CDR3 here is CASSRTLDRYNEQFF. In DNA form, the CDR3 reads TGTGCCAGCAGCCGAACCTTGGACAGGTACAATGAGCAGTTCTTC.

The V call is TRBV21-1, the J call TRBJ1-3; no DNA check was done on the table's D call, TRBD1. TRBV21-1 corresponds to a pseudogene. The length of the CDR3 is 16 residues. CDR3 residues: CASSPHRRLSGNTIYF. The CDR3 DNA is TGTGCCAGCAGCCCACACAGGCGTCTCTCTGGAAACACCATATATTTT.

The chain is built from TRBV5-1 and TRBJ1-1; 12 nucleotides match TRBD1. The CDR3 has 17 amino acids. The germline gives CDR1 SGHRS, CDR2 YFSETQ. Trimming removed 3 bases from V and 1 base from J; junction bases left unmatched: 7. CDR3 DNA sequence: TGCGCCAGCAGCTCCGGGACAGGGGGCGGTGGGAACACTGAAGCTTTCTTT. Protein sequence: CASSSGTGGGGNTEAFF.

The rearrangement uses TRBV4-1 and TRBJ2-1; possibly TRBD2 for D (7 bases). The CDR3 has 16 amino acids. Trimming took 1 base from V and 1 from J, leaving 11 bases between them. CDR1 is MGHRA, CDR2 YSYEKL, per germline. CDR3 DNA: TGCGCCAGCAGCCAAGGAGCGGGACAATCCTACAATGAGCAGTTCTTC. This translates into CASSQGAGQSYNEQFF.

The rearrangement joins TRBV13 to TRBJ2-7, with D maybe TRBD1 (6 bases). The CDR3 spans 15 residues. Per the germline V gene, CDR1 is PRHDT and CDR2 is FYEKMQ (reference sequence). V was shortened by 3 bases and J by 3 bases, with 15 bases between the two germline ends. The CDR3, as DNA: TGTGCCAGCAGCTTCGGGACACCGACAGGCTACGAGCAGTACTTC. As protein: CASSFGTPTGYEQYF.

This clone was counted between two and nine times. The CDR3, as DNA: TGTGCCAGTGGCCATGAAGCTTTCTTT. It specifies CASGHEAFF. The chain has TRBV9 and TRBJ1-1; D unclear. The CDR3 is 9 residues long. Germline values: CDR1 SGDLS, CDR2 YYNGEE. With 8 bases removed from V and 7 bases from J, the gap between germline ends came to 6 bases. The whole variable domain, filled in from reference TRBV9 and TRBJ1-1, reads DSGVTQTPKHLITATGQRVTLRCSPRSGDLSVYWYQQSLDQGLQFLIQYYNGEERAKGNILERFSAQQFPDLHSELNLSSLELGDSALYFCASGHEAFFGQGTRLTVV.

This clone is a singleton in its sample. The V gene is TRBV27, the J gene TRBJ2-1, with 10 bases identical to TRBD2. The germline CDR1 and CDR2 sequences are MNHEY and SMNVEV (reference sequence). The CDR3 covers 14 residues. V lost 6 bases, J lost 9 bases, and 8 bases stayed unmatched. For the CDR3, the DNA is TGTGCCAGCAGCAGCGGGAGGGCCAGCGGTGAGCAGTTCTTC. Its translation is CASSSGRASGEQFF.

The V call is TRBV27, the J call TRBJ2-1, with no clear D. Trimming removed 7 bases from V and 9 bases from J, with 19 bases in between. The germline CDR1 and CDR2 sequences are MNHEY and SMNVEV (reference sequence). This CDR3 comprises 14 residues. CDR3 coding DNA: TGTGCCAGCACACAATTGTCGGTTTCGGGTGAGCAGTTCTTC. Encoded protein: CASTQLSVSGEQFF.

The chain employs TRBV7-9 and TRBJ1-3, with 10 nucleotides matching TRBD1. The junction had 0 bases not matched to a gene; V was cut back by 0 bases and J by 1 base. CDR1 is SEHNR and CDR2 is FQNEAQ in the germline V gene (reference sequence). The CDR3 loop spans 16 amino acids. The CDR3 loop reads CASSLAGQGSGNTIYF. The CDR3 DNA is TGTGCCAGCAGCTTAGCGGGACAGGGGTCTGGAAACACCATATATTTT.

This sequence joins TRBV2 and TRBJ2-1; D perhaps matches TRBD1 (5 bases). Between the trimmed V and J ends, which lost 0 bases and 5 bases, there was a span of 8 bases. CDR3 size: 14 residues. The V gene's germline CDR1 is SNHLY and CDR2 FYNNEI. The CDR3 DNA is TGTGCCAGCAGTGAAGCAAGACAGCACAATGAGCAGTTCTTC. This encodes CASSEARQHNEQFF.

The V gene is TRBV4-1, the J gene TRBJ2-1; tentative D call: TRBD1 (5 bases). The CDR3 runs to 15 residues. Trimming took off 0 bases at V and 6 bases at J, with 12 bases between the two ends. Germline V gives CDR1 MGHRA, CDR2 YSYEKL. The CDR3 nucleotides are TGCGCCAGCAGCCAAGAATGGGGCCTTAGCAATGAGCAGTTCTTC. It is translated as CASSQEWGLSNEQFF.

As concerns this clone: A much larger clone lies one base from this, so it may be a read error. The chain links TRBV27 to TRBJ2-7, with D perhaps TRBD1 (6 bases). The length of the CDR3 is 13 residues. Trimming cost V 6 bases and J 1 base, with 10 bases left between them. Germline V gives CDR1 MNHEY, CDR2 SMNVEV (reference sequence). CDR3 sequence reads: CASSPGQSYEQYF. The DNA for the CDR3 is TGTGCCAGCAGCCCCGGACAGTCCTACGAGCAGTACTTC.

This chain joins TRBV19 and TRBJ2-4, with 9 bases lining up with TRBD1. V lost 2 bases and J lost 8; bases outside the gene matches: 10. The CDR3 is made up of 16 amino acids. CDR1 is LNHDA, CDR2 SQIVND, per germline (reference sequence). The CDR3 bases are TGTGCCAGTAGTATAAACCCTACAGGGGGCGAGGACATTCAGTACTTC. Translation: CASSINPTGGEDIQYF.

This chain links TRBV27 with TRBJ1-1, with 8 bases aligning to TRBD1. The junction had 9 bases not matched to a gene; V was cut back by 5 bases and J by 1 base. This CDR3 comprises 16 residues. Germline V gene lookup returns CDR1 MNHEY and CDR2 SMNVEV (reference sequence). The CDR3 DNA reads TGTGCCAGCAGTGCCGCACAGGGGGATCCGAACACTGAAGCTTTCTTT. This translates into CASSAAQGDPNTEAFF.

The J gene is TRBJ2-7, the V gene TRBV28; D is possibly TRBD2 (5 bases). Trimming stripped 6 bases from V and 2 bases from J, with 14 bases between. This CDR3 is built from 14 residues. Germline CDR1 reads MDHEN; CDR2 reads SYDVKM. The CDR3 DNA follows: TGTGCCAGCAGCATGGCGGGTAATACCTACGAGCAGTACTTC. The encoded protein is CASSMAGNTYEQYF.

The genes are TRBV4-1 and TRBJ2-7; 7 bases map to TRBD1. V was clipped by 0 bases and J by 4 bases; unmatched bases: 9. The CDR3 spans 16 residues. Germline V CDR1 and CDR2: MGHRA, YSYEKL. The CDR3 loop reads CASSQDRSTGSYEQYF. In DNA, the CDR3 is TGCGCCAGCAGCCAAGATCGGTCGACAGGGAGTTACGAGCAGTACTTC.

The V gene is TRBV28, the J gene TRBJ1-4; 7 bases match TRBD1. Germline-derived CDR1 and CDR2 are MDHEN and SYDVKM. The CDR3 spans 15 residues. Unmatched junction bases numbered 8, after V lost 4 bases and J lost 6 bases. Here the CDR3 reads CASSSEGGKDEKLFF. In DNA, the CDR3 is TGTGCCAGCAGTTCGGAAGGGGGCAAGGATGAAAAACTGTTTTTT.